One T cell receptor (beta chain) is described in this entry. Its antigen is unknown. The data originate from a study of CXCR3-negative and CXCR3-positive naive CD8 T cells. The CDR3 contains 14 residues. The V gene's germline CDR1 is DFQATT and CDR2 SNEGSKA (reference sequence). Study-wide findings and caveats: CXCR3-positive naive cells had TRB CDR3s that were more hydrophobic than CXCR3-negative naive cells had. Memory, not naive, CXCR3-negative and CXCR3-positive cells differed in TRBV-TRBJ usage.

Cells that were CD45RO-CCR7+CD27+CD95- constituted naive CD8+ T cells. In preparing the TRB cDNA libraries, 5' RACE with UMI labels was used. TCRdb re-called the 5' RACE reads and shows each CDR3 protein once, DNA omitted. This sample's table has 69,000 or so distinct CDR3 sequences. The genes are TRBV20-1 and TRBJ2-1; the D call of TRBD1 rests on TCRdb alone, since no DNA is present to check it. Sequencing was done on a sample of naive CXCR3- CD8+ T cells from blood. The subset denotes: CD45RO-CCR7+CD27+CD95- naive CD8+ T cells lacking CXCR3 (TNR3-). The clonotype originates from a human donor in good health. Some clones in this sample may be carry-over from other donors' samples. CDR3 amino acids: CSARPEQGGGEQFF.